One and the same sample provided the 22 T cell receptor beta chains below, sequenced in a study of human T cells and chemical hapten exposure. Regarding time point: pre-sensitization, week 0. As for treatment: therapeutic diphenylcyclopropenone sensitization with weekly scalp DPC. TCRdb fed the RACE reads into MiXCR, producing one record per CDR3 protein. The sample holds tens of thousands of distinct CDR3 sequences, about 7.4% seen once. The input for sequencing was whole blood, taken in connection with sensitization to the hapten diphenylcyclopropenone (DPC). These TCRs come from a woman aged 45 to 65 with alopecia areata. Some clones in this sample may be carry-over from other donors' samples.

At least ten counts were recorded for this clonotype. J is TRBJ1-5 and V is TRBV5-1, with D perhaps TRBD1 (6 bases). Germline V gives CDR1 SGHRS, CDR2 YFSETQ. The V end lost 4 bases, the J end lost 2 bases, and 10 bases lay between the germline ends. CDR3 length: 14 amino acids. In DNA, the CDR3 is TGCGCCAGCAGCCGGGACACGGGCAATCAGCCCCAGCATTTT. It is translated as CASSRDTGNQPQHF. The full variable domain, in which reference TRBV5-1 and TRBJ1-5 provide the parts outside the CDR3, is KAGVTQTPRYLIKTRGQQVTLSCSPISGHRSVSWYQQTPGQGLQFLFEYFSETQRNKGNFPGRFSGRQFSNSRSEMNVSTLELGDSALYLCASSRDTGNQPQHFGDGTRLSIL.

The chain carries TRBV6-2 or TRBV6-3 and TRBJ2-7, with 7 bases identical to TRBD1. Germline V CDR1 and CDR2: MNHEY, SVGEGT. The junction had 13 bases not matched to a gene; V was cut back by 5 bases and J by 0 bases. This CDR3 is 17 amino acids long. The DNA for the CDR3 is TGTGCCAGCAGTCGACGAACCCAGGGGGTGAGCTCCTACGAGCAGTACTTC. Translation gives CASSRRTQGVSSYEQYF.

In its sample, this clonotype was seen many times. V and J are TRBV6-1 and TRBJ1-5, with a tentative D call TRBD1 (6 bases). Trimming stripped 5 bases from V and 6 bases from J, with 20 bases between. The V gene's germline CDR1 is MNHNS and CDR2 SASEGT. The CDR3 is 16 amino acids. CDR3 protein: CASSTQSGGGGQPQHF. The CDR3 nucleotides read TGTGCCAGCAGTACACAAAGTGGGGGGGGCGGTCAGCCCCAGCATTTT.

In this sample, this clonotype turned up many times. The chain is built from TRBV20-1 and TRBJ2-1; 7 bases align to TRBD2. Trimming removed 0 bases from V and 10 bases from J; junction bases left unmatched: 9. Germline CDR1 is DFQATT and CDR2 is SNEGSKA (reference sequence). The CDR3 runs 14 residues. CDR3 DNA sequence: TGCAGTGCTAGAGATCCCAACGGACTAGGCGAGCAGTTCTTC. Translation: CSARDPNGLGEQFF.

This clonotype has only a few counts. This chain uses TRBV5-1 with TRBJ2-7; 9 nucleotides align to TRBD1. This CDR3 is 14 amino acids long. The junction had 5 bases not matched to a gene; V was cut back by 4 bases and J by 3 bases. Looked up from germline, CDR1 is SGHRS and CDR2 is YFSETQ. CDR3: CASSLDRGDYEQYF. The CDR3 bases are TGCGCCAGCAGCCTAGACAGGGGGGACTACGAGCAGTACTTC.

This clonotype was seen more than once but under ten times. The chain recombines TRBV7-2 with TRBJ2-7, with D unresolved. The V and J ends lost 8 bases and 4 bases respectively, with 15 bases between them. This CDR3 spans 13 amino acids. The germline V gene has CDR1 SGHTA and CDR2 FQGNSA. The DNA for the CDR3 is TGTGCCAGCGGAACCCGGACCCTATACGAGCAGTACTTC. This codes for CASGTRTLYEQYF.

The sample holds many counts of this clonotype. The genes are TRBV12-5 and TRBJ2-5; TRBD1 agrees at 7 bases. Germline lookup yields CDR1 LGHNT and CDR2 FRNRAP. There are 15 residues in the CDR3. The trim removed 1 base at V and 4 bases at J, leaving 6 bases unmatched. CDR3 in amino acids: CASGLATGLPETQYF. The CDR3, as DNA: TGTGCTAGTGGTTTGGCGACAGGGTTGCCAGAGACCCAGTACTTC.

This clonotype was observed at least ten times. The genes are TRBV20-1 and TRBJ2-2; the D gene could be TRBD1 or TRBD2 (5 bases each). The V end was cut by 5 bases, the J end by 5 bases, with 15 bases between. The CDR3 is 14 amino acids. Looked up from germline, CDR1 is DFQATT and CDR2 is SNEGSKA (reference sequence). Here the CDR3 reads CSAPTMGRTGELFF. The DNA of the CDR3 is TGCAGTGCTCCAACCATGGGACGAACCGGGGAGCTGTTTTTT.

The sample holds many counts of this clonotype. The V call is TRBV18, the J call TRBJ1-4; D uncertain. The CDR3 sequence is 14 residues long. Germline CDR1 KGHSH, CDR2 LQKENI. The V and J ends lost 0 bases and 6 bases respectively, with 8 bases between them. The CDR3 spells CASSPPERDEKLFF. The CDR3 nucleotides are TGTGCCAGCTCACCACCGGAGAGGGATGAAAAACTGTTTTTT.

At least ten counts were recorded for this clonotype. The rearrangement uses TRBV20-1 and TRBJ1-6, with D tentatively TRBD1 (6 bases). Trimming removed 4 bases at V and 1 base at J, with 8 bases between. CDR1 is DFQATT, CDR2 SNEGSKA, per germline (reference sequence). There are 14 residues in the CDR3. The CDR3 DNA sequence: TGCAGTGCTACGGACAGTTCCTATAATTCACCCCTCCACTTT. It encodes CSATDSSYNSPLHF.

This clonotype was counted only a few times. The rearrangement uses TRBV20-1 and TRBJ1-5; 8 bases fit TRBD1. Trimming cost V 3 bases and J 1 base; bases outside gene matches: 14. The CDR3 is 18 residues long. Germline V gene lookup returns CDR1 DFQATT and CDR2 SNEGSKA (reference sequence). CDR3 sequence reads: CSASNSGGLEGSNQPQHF. CDR3 coding DNA: TGCAGTGCTAGCAACTCAGGGGGCCTTGAGGGAAGCAATCAGCCCCAGCATTTT.

This clonotype was counted at least ten times. The chain is built from TRBV2 and TRBJ2-1; the D gene is possibly TRBD2 (5 bases). Germline loops: CDR1 SNHLY, CDR2 FYNNEI. The CDR3 has 12 residues. Trimming shortened V by 10 bases and J by 8 bases, and 15 bases separated the two germline ends. The CDR3 is CATGLVSDEQFF. CDR3 sequence (DNA): TGTGCCACCGGACTGGTCTCGGATGAGCAGTTCTTC.

This clonotype has a handful of counts. The J gene is TRBJ1-5, the V gene TRBV6-1; D is unclear. V lost 6 bases and J lost 3, with 12 bases in between. CDR3 length: 14 amino acids. The germline CDR1 and CDR2 sequences are MNHNS and SASEGT. Written as DNA, the CDR3 is TGTGCCAGCAGCGTTGGACTCTACAATCAGCCCCAGCATTTT. Its protein is CASSVGLYNQPQHF.

This clonotype was counted many times. The J gene is TRBJ2-5, the V gene TRBV7-2, with D unresolved. In germline, CDR1 is SGHTA, CDR2 FQGNSA. Trimming took off 4 bases at V and 5 bases at J, with 17 bases between the two ends. The CDR3 length is 15 residues. The CDR3 DNA follows: TGTGCCAGCAGCTCCCGCGGTGGGTCCGAGGAGACCCAGTACTTC. Amino acid sequence: CASSSRGGSEETQYF.

This clonotype was seen many times. The V and J genes are TRBV15 and TRBJ2-7; TRBD1 is a possible D gene (5 bases). Trimming took 0 bases from V and 0 from J, leaving 12 bases between them. The CDR3 runs to 16 residues. Germline CDR1 and CDR2: LNHNV and YYDKDF (reference sequence). DNA for the CDR3: TGTGCCACCAGCAGAGACTGGGGCGAACACTCCTACGAGCAGTACTTC. Protein: CATSRDWGEHSYEQYF.

This clonotype was counted many times. In DNA, the CDR3 is TGTGCCAGCAGTTACTCAGGGTATCCTTACAATGAGCAGTTCTTC. Translation gives CASSYSGYPYNEQFF. The V and J genes are TRBV6-6 and TRBJ2-1, with D hard to call. There are 15 residues in the CDR3. Germline loops: CDR1 MNHNY, CDR2 SVGAGI (reference sequence). Between the trimmed V and J ends, which lost 0 bases and 4 bases, there was a span of 10 bases.

This clonotype was detected a few times. The CDR3 reads CATHNEQFF. CDR3 DNA: TGTGCCACCCACAATGAGCAGTTCTTC. The V gene is TRBV28, the J gene TRBJ2-1; D unclear. There are 9 residues in the CDR3. The V gene lost 10 bases and the J gene lost 5 bases, with 3 bases spanning the gap. Germline CDR1 is MDHEN and CDR2 is SYDVKM.

This clonotype was observed many times. The J gene is TRBJ1-5, the V gene TRBV19; 7 nucleotides align to TRBD1. Germline loops: CDR1 LNHDA, CDR2 SQIVND (reference sequence). V was clipped by 5 bases and J by 6 bases; unmatched bases: 4. The CDR3 length is 13 residues. In nucleotides, the CDR3 is TGTGCCAGTAGTTCCTACAGGGGTCAGCCCCAGCATTTT. Its protein is CASSSYRGQPQHF. Complete variable domain (other parts from reference TRBV19 and TRBJ1-5): DGGITQSPKYLFRKEGQNVTLSCEQNLNHDAMYWYRQDPGQGLRLIYYSQIVNDFQKGDIAEGYSVSREKKESFPLTVTSAQKNPTAFYLCASSSYRGQPQHFGDGTRLSIL.

CDR3 region: CASGHPTGMNNQPQHF. In DNA form, the CDR3 reads TGTGCCAGCGGCCACCCGACAGGGATGAACAATCAGCCCCAGCATTTT. The genes are TRBV13 and TRBJ1-5, with TRBD1 matching over 7 bases. The CDR3 contains 16 residues. The germline CDR1 and CDR2 sequences are PRHDT and FYEKMQ (reference sequence). The V gene end was trimmed by 8 bases and the J gene end by 3 bases; junction bases not matched to a gene: 13. The full variable domain, completed using reference TRBV13 and TRBJ1-5, is AAGVIQSPRHLIKEKRETATLKCYPIPRHDTVYWYQQGPGQDPQFLISFYEKMQSDKGSIPDRFSAQQFSDYHSELNMSSLELGDSALYFCASGHPTGMNNQPQHFGDGTRLSIL.

Many counts were recorded for this clonotype. This chain links TRBV3-1 with TRBJ2-1; TRBD2 agrees at 9 bases. Germline V gene lookup returns CDR1 LGHDT and CDR2 YNNKEL (reference sequence). V lost 6 bases to trimming and J lost 9 bases; unmatched junction nucleotides: 6. The CDR3 has 13 amino acids. The CDR3 bases are TGTGCCAGCAGGCTAGCGGGGCTTAGTGAGCAGTTCTTC. This encodes CASRLAGLSEQFF.

The genes are TRBV30 and TRBJ1-3; 10 bases map to TRBD1. Trimming cost V 0 bases and J 7 bases; bases outside gene matches: 3. The length of the CDR3 is 14 residues. Germline V gives CDR1 GTSNPN, CDR2 SVGIG (reference sequence). CDR3 nucleotide sequence: TGTGCCTGGAGTGTACAGGGACAGGGGAACACCATATATTTT. Translated, it gives CAWSVQGQGNTIYF.

In its sample, this clonotype was seen many times. This chain joins TRBV20-1 and TRBJ2-7; TRBD2 agrees at 12 bases. Germline V gene sequence: CDR1 DFQATT, CDR2 SNEGSKA (reference sequence). CDR3 length: 18 residues. V lost 6 bases and J lost 1; bases outside the gene matches: 16. The CDR3 DNA follows: TGCAGTGCCCGTCCCTCTAGCGGGAGGGCCACTTTTTCCTACGAGCAGTACTTC. It yields the protein CSARPSSGRATFSYEQYF.